This TCR beta chain appears in the sequencing data of a study of cytomegalovirus exposure and HLA in healthy donors. Sequencing was performed with immunoSEQ multiplex PCR; in TCRdb, only in-frame clones are kept and a portion is missing. The sample includes roughly 120,000 clones, about 88% of them seen just once. Comment on this clone: What it binds is unknown.

General study points: 150 to 200 TCR beta chains were listed as cytomegalovirus-associated. Reports credit the classifier with highly specific, highly sensitive diagnosis of cytomegalovirus status.

Sequenced material: PBMCs. The sequence was obtained from a man aged 18 to 30 in good health and CMV-seropositive.

CDR3 sequence: CASSPQGQFSPLHF. The CDR3 DNA reads as TGTGCCAGCAGTCCGCAGGGGCAGTTTTCACCCCTCCACTTT. J is TRBJ1-6 and V is TRBV28; D is perhaps TRBD1 (6 bases). CDR3 size: 14 residues. Per the germline V gene, CDR1 is MDHEN and CDR2 is SYDVKM. V was shortened by 5 bases and J by 9 bases, with 14 bases between the two germline ends. Looking up the rest from reference TRBV28 and TRBJ1-6 gives the full variable domain: DVKVTQSSRYLVKRTGEKVFLECVQDMDHENMFWYRQDPGLGLRLIYFSYDVKMKEKGDIPEGYSVSREKKERFSLILESASTNQTSMYLCASSPQGQFSPLHFGNGTRLTVT.